Sequencing of this T cell receptor (beta chain) was carried out in a study of cytomegalovirus exposure and HLA in healthy donors. Points from the study as a whole: The study designated about 160 TCR beta chains cytomegalovirus-associated.

Use of 60 Vbeta and 13 Jbeta primers characterized the PCR. Profiled with immunoSEQ multiplex PCR; TCRdb holds only in-frame clones, not every one. The sample lists 130,000 to 150,000 clones, around 80% occurring once. About this clone itself: Its antigen is undetermined.

Losses at the gene ends were 1 base for V and 8 bases for J; bases not matched to a gene: 8. Per the germline V gene, CDR1 is SGHDN and CDR2 is FVKESK. The CDR3 is made up of 16 amino acids. This chain joins TRBV14 and TRBJ2-1; the match to TRBD1 covers 10 bases. The sequence derives from a man between 35 and 55 years old in good health and CMV-seronegative. Sequencing was performed on PBMCs. The CDR3 region is CASSQAPGQGPHEQFF. In nucleotides, the CDR3 is TGTGCCAGCAGCCAAGCTCCGGGACAGGGGCCCCATGAGCAGTTCTTC.